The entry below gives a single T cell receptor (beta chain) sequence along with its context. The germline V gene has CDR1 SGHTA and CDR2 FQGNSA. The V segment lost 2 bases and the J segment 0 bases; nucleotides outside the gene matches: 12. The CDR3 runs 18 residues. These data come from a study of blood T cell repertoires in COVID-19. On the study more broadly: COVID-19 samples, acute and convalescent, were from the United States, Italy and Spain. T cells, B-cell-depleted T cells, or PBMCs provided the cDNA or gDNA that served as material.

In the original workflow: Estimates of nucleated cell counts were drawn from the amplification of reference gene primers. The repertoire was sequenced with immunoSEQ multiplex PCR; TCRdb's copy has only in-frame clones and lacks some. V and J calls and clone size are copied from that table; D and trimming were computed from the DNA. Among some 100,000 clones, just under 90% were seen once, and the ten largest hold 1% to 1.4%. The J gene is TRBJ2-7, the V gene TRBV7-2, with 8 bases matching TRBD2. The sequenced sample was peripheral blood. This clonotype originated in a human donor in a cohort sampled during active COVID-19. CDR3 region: CASSLRLASGRVSYEQYF. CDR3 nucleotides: TGTGCCAGCAGCTTAAGATTAGCTAGCGGGCGCGTCTCCTACGAGCAGTACTTC. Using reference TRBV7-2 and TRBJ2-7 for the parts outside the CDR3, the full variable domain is GAGVSQSPSNKVTEKGKDVELRCDPISGHTALYWYRQSLGQGLEFLIYFQGNSAPDKSGLPSDRFSAERTGGSVSTLTIQRTQQEDSAVYLCASSLRLASGRVSYEQYFGPGTRLTVT.